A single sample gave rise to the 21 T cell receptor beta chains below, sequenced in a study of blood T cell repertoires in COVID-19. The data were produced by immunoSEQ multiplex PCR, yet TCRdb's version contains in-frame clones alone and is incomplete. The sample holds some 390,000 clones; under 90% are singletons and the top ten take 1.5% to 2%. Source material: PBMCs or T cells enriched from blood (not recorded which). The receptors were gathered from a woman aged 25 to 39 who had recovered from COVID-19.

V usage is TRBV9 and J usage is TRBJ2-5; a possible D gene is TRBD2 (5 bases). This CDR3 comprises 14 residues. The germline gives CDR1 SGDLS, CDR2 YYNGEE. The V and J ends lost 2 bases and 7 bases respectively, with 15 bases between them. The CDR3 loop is CASSVGLPGVTQYF. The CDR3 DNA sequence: TGTGCCAGCAGCGTCGGACTCCCCGGCGTGACCCAGTACTTC.

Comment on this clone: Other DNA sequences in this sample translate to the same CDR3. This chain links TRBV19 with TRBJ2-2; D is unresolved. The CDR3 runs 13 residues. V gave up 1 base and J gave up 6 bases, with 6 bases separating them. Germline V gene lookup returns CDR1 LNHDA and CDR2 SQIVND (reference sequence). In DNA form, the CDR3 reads TGTGCCAGTAGTATAGGTCGGGCCGGGGAGCTGTTTTTT. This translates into CASSIGRAGELFF.

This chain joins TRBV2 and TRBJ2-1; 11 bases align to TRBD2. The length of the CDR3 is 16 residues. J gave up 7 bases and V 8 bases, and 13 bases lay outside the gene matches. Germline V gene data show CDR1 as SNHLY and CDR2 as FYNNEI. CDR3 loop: CASGDILAGVLNEQFF. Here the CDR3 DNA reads TGTGCCAGCGGGGACATACTAGCGGGAGTTCTTAATGAGCAGTTCTTC.

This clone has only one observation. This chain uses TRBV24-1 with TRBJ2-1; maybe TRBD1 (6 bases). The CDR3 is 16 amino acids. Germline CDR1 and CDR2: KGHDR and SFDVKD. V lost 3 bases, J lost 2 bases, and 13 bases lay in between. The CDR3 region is CATSDQQGETYNEQFF. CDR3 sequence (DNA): TGTGCCACCAGTGATCAACAGGGAGAGACCTACAATGAGCAGTTCTTC.

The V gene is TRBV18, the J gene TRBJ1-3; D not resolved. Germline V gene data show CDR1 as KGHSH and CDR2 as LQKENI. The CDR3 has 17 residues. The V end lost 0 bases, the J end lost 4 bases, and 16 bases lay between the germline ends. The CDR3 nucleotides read TGTGCCAGCTCACCACCGAACCCGAGGTATCAAGGAAACACCATATATTTT. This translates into CASSPPNPRYQGNTIYF.

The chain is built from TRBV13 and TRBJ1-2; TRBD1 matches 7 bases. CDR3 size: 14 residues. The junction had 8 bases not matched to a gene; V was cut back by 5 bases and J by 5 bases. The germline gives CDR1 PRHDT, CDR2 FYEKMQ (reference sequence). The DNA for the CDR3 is TGTGCCAGCAGCCTGGCAGGGGGAAGTTATGGCTACACCTTC. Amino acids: CASSLAGGSYGYTF.

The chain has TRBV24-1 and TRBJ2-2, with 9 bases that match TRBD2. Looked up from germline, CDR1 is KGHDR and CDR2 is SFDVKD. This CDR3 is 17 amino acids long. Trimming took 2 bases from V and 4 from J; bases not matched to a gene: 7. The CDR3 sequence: CATSDSWLAGPTGELFF. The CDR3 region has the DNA TGTGCCACCAGTGATTCGTGGCTAGCGGGACCCACCGGGGAGCTGTTTTTT.

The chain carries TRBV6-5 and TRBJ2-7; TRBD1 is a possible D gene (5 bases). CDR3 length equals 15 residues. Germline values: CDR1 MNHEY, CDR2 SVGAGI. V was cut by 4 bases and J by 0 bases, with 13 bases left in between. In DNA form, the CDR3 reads TGTGCCAGCAGTTCTCTTCAGGGTGGCTCCTACGAGCAGTACTTC. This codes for CASSSLQGGSYEQYF.

The CDR3 is CASSFYRSPATYEQYF. The CDR3 DNA reads as TGTGCCAGCAGTTTTTATCGGAGCCCTGCTACCTACGAGCAGTACTTC. The J gene is TRBJ2-7, the V gene TRBV28; D is ambiguous. This CDR3 contains 16 residues. Germline loops: CDR1 MDHEN, CDR2 SYDVKM. Trimming stripped 3 bases from V and 2 bases from J, with 17 bases between.

The CDR3 DNA reads TGTGCCAGCTCGGACAGGGTTCTTACAGATACGCAGTATTTT. Encoded protein: CASSDRVLTDTQYF. V and J are TRBV25-1 and TRBJ2-3; 8 bases are shared with TRBD1. Germline assignment: CDR1 MGHDK and CDR2 SYGVNS. The CDR3 contains 14 residues. V shed 8 bases, J shed 3 bases, and the junction held 7 bases outside the gene matches.

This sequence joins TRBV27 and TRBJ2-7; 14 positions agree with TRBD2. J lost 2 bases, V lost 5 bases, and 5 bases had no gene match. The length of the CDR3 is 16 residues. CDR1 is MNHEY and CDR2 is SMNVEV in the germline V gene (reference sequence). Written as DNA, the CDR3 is TGTGCCAGCAGTATCCGACTAGCGGGAGGGCCCTACGAGCAGTACTTC. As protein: CASSIRLAGGPYEQYF.

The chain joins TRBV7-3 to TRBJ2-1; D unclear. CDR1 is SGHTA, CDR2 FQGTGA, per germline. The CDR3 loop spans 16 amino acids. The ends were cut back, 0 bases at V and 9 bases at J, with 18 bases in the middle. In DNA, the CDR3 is TGTGCCAGCAGCTTAACTGGCGGAGTGGGTAGAGGTGAGCAGTTCTTC. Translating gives CASSLTGGVGRGEQFF.

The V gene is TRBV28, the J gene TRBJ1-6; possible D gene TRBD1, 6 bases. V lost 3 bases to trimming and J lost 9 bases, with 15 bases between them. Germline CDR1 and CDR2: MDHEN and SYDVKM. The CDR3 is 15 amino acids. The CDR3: CASSLSPDRSSPLHF. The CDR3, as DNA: TGTGCCAGCAGTTTGTCCCCGGACAGAAGTTCACCCCTCCACTTT.

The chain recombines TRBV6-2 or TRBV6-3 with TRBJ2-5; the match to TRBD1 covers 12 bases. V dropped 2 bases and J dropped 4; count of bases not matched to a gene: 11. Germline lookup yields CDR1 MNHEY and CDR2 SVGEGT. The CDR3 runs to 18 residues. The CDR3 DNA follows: TGTGCCAGCAGTTACACCACCGGGACAGGGGGCGGAGGAGAGACCCAGTACTTC. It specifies CASSYTTGTGGGGETQYF.

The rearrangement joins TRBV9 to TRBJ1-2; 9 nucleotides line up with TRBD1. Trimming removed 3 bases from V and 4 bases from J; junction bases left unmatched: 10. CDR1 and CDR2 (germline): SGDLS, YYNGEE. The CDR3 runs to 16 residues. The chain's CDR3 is CASSAGTGPMSYGYTF. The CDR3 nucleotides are TGTGCCAGCAGCGCCGGGACAGGGCCGATGTCCTATGGCTACACCTTC.

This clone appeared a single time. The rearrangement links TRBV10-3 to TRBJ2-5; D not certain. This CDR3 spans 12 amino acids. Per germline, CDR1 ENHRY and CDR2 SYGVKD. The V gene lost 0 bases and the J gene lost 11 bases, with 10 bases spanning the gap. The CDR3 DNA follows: TGTGCCATCAGTGAGTCTGGTAGCCGACAGTACTTC. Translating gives CAISESGSRQYF.

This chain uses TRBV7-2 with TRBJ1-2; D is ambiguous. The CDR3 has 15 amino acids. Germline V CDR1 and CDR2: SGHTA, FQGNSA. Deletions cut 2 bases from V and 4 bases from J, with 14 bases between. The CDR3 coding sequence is TGTGCCAGCAGCTTAAAATCAGGCATGGCCTATGGCTACACCTTC. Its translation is CASSLKSGMAYGYTF.

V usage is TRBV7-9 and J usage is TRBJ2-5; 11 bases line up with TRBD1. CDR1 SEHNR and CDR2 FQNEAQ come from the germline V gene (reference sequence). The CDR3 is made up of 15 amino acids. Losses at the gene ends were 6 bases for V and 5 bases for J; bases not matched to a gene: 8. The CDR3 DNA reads TGTGCCAGCAGTCCCGGACAGGGGGCCAGGGAGACCCAGTACTTC. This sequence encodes CASSPGQGARETQYF.

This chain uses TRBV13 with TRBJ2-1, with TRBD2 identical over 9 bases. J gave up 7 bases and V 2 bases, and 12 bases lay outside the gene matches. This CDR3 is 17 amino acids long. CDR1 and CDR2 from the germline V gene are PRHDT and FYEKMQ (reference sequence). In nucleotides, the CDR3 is TGTGCCAGCAGCTTAAATCCCGGCGGGGGGGCGGGGAATGAGCAGTTCTTC. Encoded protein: CASSLNPGGGAGNEQFF.

The chain's CDR3 is CASAPGRGIDQPQHF. The CDR3 coding sequence is TGTGCCAGCGCCCCAGGGCGGGGTATCGACCAGCCCCAGCATTTT. The chain recombines TRBV11-2 with TRBJ1-5; possible D gene TRBD1, 5 bases. Germline V lookup: CDR1 SGHAT, CDR2 FQNNGV. The CDR3 runs 15 residues. Trimming left V 8 bases short and J 7 bases short, with 21 bases between.

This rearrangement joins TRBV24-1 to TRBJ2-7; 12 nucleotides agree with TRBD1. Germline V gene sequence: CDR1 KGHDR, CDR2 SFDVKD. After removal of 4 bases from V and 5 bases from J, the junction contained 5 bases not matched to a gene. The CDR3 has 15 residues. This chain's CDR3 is CATSDSGQGAHEQYF. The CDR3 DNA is TGTGCCACCAGTGACTCGGGACAGGGGGCCCACGAGCAGTACTTC.